This T cell receptor (beta chain) was obtained from a study of tumor-infiltrating lymphocytes in primary liver carcinoma. With a constant-region primer, TCR beta cDNA was made from 450 to 500 ng of total RNA. Three nested multiplex PCR rounds, a slightly modified ARM-PCR method, built the TCR beta libraries. The opening two PCR rounds, around 11 cycles each, paired TRBV1-TRBV30 forward primers with a C-beta reverse primer. One entry per CDR3 protein, called by TCRdb with MiXCR from the multiplex PCR reads. The table shows 25,000 to 35,000 distinct CDR3 sequences, with 76% occurring only once. The source material, about 18-31 mg of unsorted bulk tissue, was used to co-extract RNA and DNA. The CDR3 runs to 15 residues. Germline CDR1 is ENHRY and CDR2 is SYGVKD. Notes on this clonotype: One end of the junction is discordant with germline, which a read error may explain.

This sequence originates from a man aged 40-49 years with primary liver carcinoma and hepatitis B virus infection. The genes are TRBV10-3 and TRBJ2-6; 7 positions match TRBD1. Sequencing input: liver tumor tissue from sampling region 5. As for subset: tumor region T5, tumor centre. The CDR3 reads CAISGTDSGASVLTF. The CDR3 nucleotides read TGTGCCATCTCCGGGACAGACTCTGGGGCCAGCGTCCTAACTTTC.